Sequencing of this TCR beta chain was carried out in a study of blood T cell repertoires in COVID-19. Profiled with immunoSEQ multiplex PCR; TCRdb holds only in-frame clones, not every one. The sample holds over 80,000 clones, 60% to 80% seen once. Germline-derived CDR1 and CDR2 are SQVTM and ANQGSEA. V trimming: 3 bases; J trimming: 5 bases; junction bases outside the gene matches: 6. The CDR3 runs to 14 residues. Sequenced sample: peripheral blood. This rearrangement joins TRBV29-1 to TRBJ1-4, with TRBD1 identical over 7 bases. The origin of this receptor is a woman aged 50 to 65 with acute or convalescent COVID-19. The CDR3 loop reads CSVDPSGGNEKLFF. Here the CDR3 DNA reads TGCAGCGTTGACCCTTCAGGGGGAAATGAAAAACTGTTTTTT.